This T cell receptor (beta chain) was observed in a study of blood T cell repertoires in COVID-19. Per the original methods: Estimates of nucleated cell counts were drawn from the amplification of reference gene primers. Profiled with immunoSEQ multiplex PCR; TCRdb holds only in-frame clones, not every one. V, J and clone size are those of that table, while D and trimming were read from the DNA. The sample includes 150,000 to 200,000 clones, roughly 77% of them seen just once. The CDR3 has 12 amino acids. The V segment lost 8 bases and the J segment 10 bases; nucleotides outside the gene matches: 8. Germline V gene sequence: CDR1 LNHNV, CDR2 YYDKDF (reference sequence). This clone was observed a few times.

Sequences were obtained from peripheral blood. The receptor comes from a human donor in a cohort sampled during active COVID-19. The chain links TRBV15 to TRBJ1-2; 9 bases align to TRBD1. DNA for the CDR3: TGTGCCACCCACCCGGGACAGGGTGTCTACACCTTC. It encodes CATHPGQGVYTF.